The 8 T cell receptor beta chains below come from one sample, sequenced in a study of blood T cells in healthy people across ages (dated by TCRdb to the mid-2010s). The library relied on 5' RACE. TCRdb shows the sequencer as Illumina HiSeq 2500. A second roughly 6 to 11 cycle PCR used a sample-barcoded 5' primer and a J-beta primer mix. TCRdb took the public reads, trimmed them with fastp at Q25, ran MiXCR for clone calling and kept in-frame beta chains. Every entry covers one CDR3 protein and lists the most common genes and DNA from its rows. Recorded for this sample are just over 1 million distinct CDR3 sequences; 45% of them occurred a single time. The ten largest account for approximately 20% of the sample. Sequencing input: blood. The receptor set was obtained from a woman aged 55-69 years in good health.

The rearrangement uses TRBV5-1 and TRBJ2-7; perhaps TRBD1 as D (5 bases). V lost 0 bases and J 2 bases, leaving 9 bases between the germline ends. The CDR3 has 14 residues. The germline CDR1 and CDR2 sequences are SGHRS and YFSETQ. The CDR3 spells CASSLAQEPYEQYF. The CDR3 nucleotides read TGCGCCAGCAGCTTGGCACAGGAACCCTACGAGCAGTACTTC.

This clonotype was seen ten or more times. The chain employs TRBV29-1 and TRBJ2-7; D not resolved. The ends were cut back, 4 bases at V and 4 bases at J, with 8 bases in the middle. The CDR3 has 11 residues. Looked up from germline, CDR1 is SQVTM and CDR2 is ANQGSEA. The CDR3 DNA reads as TGCAGCGTTGGTGATCTTTACGAGCAGTACTTC. Translated: CSVGDLYEQYF.

A few counts support this clonotype. The V and J genes are TRBV12-3 or TRBV12-4 and TRBJ2-4; no clear D. The CDR3 is 14 residues long. Trimming pared 5 bases from V and 0 bases from J, leaving 8 bases between. The CDR3 coding sequence is TGTGCCAGCAGTCCCAAGGGAGCCAAAAACATTCAGTACTTC. Translating gives CASSPKGAKNIQYF.

This clonotype was observed a few times. The CDR3, as DNA: TGTGCCAGCAGCCAAGATTGGAACATGAACACTGAAGCTTTCTTT. Translated: CASSQDWNMNTEAFF. The genes are TRBV4-2 and TRBJ1-1; no reliable D call. The ends were cut back, 0 bases at V and 0 bases at J, with 8 bases in the middle. This CDR3 has 15 amino acids. Germline values: CDR1 LGHNA, CDR2 YNFKEQ.

J is TRBJ2-3 and V is TRBV20-1; TRBD2 aligns across 11 bases. The germline gives CDR1 DFQATT, CDR2 SNEGSKA (reference sequence). V was clipped by 1 base and J by 8 bases; unmatched bases: 8. CDR3 length: 15 residues. The CDR3 nucleotides are TGCAGTGCTAGAGGGGAAACTAGCGGGAGTGGTACGCAGTATTTT. The encoded protein is CSARGETSGSGTQYF.

This chain uses TRBV11-2 with TRBJ2-1, with D tentatively TRBD2 (6 bases). The CDR3 is made up of 15 amino acids. V dropped 5 bases and J dropped 8 bases, with 19 bases sitting between them. Germline CDR1 is SGHAT and CDR2 is FQNNGV. The CDR3 coding sequence is TGTGCCAGCAGCGGAGGACGGAAAGCGGGTCATGAGCAGTTCTTC. Protein sequence: CASSGGRKAGHEQFF.

This clonotype was counted at least ten times. The rearrangement joins TRBV29-1 to TRBJ2-7, with D tentatively TRBD1 (5 bases). CDR3 length: 13 amino acids. The V gene's germline CDR1 is SQVTM and CDR2 ANQGSEA. Trimming stripped 6 bases from V and 0 bases from J, with 12 bases between. Here the CDR3 reads CSVRTPYSYEQYF. For the CDR3, the DNA is TGCAGCGTCAGGACACCCTACTCCTACGAGCAGTACTTC.

The rearrangement links TRBV27 to TRBJ2-3; 7 bases are shared with TRBD2. J was trimmed by 1 base and V by 5 bases; bases with no gene match: 6. The CDR3 spans 15 residues. Germline CDR1 is MNHEY and CDR2 is SMNVEV (reference sequence). This CDR3 is CASSMGEGRTDTQYF. In DNA form, the CDR3 reads TGTGCCAGCAGTATGGGGGAGGGTCGCACAGATACGCAGTATTTT.